Listed below are T cell receptor beta chains from one sample, sequenced in a study of blood T cell repertoires in COVID-19. Measured with immunoSEQ multiplex PCR; TCRdb has only the in-frame clones, and not every one. This table holds some 46,000 clones, about 89% found once. The source material was peripheral blood. The receptors derive from a human donor in a cohort sampled during active COVID-19. Both conserved end residues are trimmed from each CDR3. Fields, in order: clone size, V gene, J gene, CDR3 protein. Rows give clone size only sometimes, using once, few, many, or a class for an expanded clone.

abundance: .; v_gene: TRBV18; j_gene: TRBJ2-5; CDR3aa: ASSAGTGPETQY
abundance: .; v_gene: TRBV6-7; j_gene: TRBJ2-7; CDR3aa: ASSYSTSGNYEQY
abundance: once; v_gene: TRBV7-9; j_gene: TRBJ2-2; CDR3aa: ASSGRTSGFGELF
abundance: .; v_gene: TRBV28; j_gene: TRBJ2-2; CDR3aa: ASRPDRGNTGELF
abundance: once; v_gene: TRBV9; j_gene: TRBJ2-1; CDR3aa: ASSVIWVAINEQF
abundance: few; v_gene: TRBV27; j_gene: TRBJ2-1; CDR3aa: ASSLTRGGYNEQF
abundance: .; v_gene: TRBV29-1; j_gene: TRBJ1-1; CDR3aa: SVGIGGLNEAF
abundance: .; v_gene: TRBV5-4; j_gene: TRBJ2-7; CDR3aa: ASSLMASGPSYEQY
abundance: .; v_gene: TRBV4-1; j_gene: TRBJ2-1; CDR3aa: ASSQLGGRVSREQF
abundance: .; v_gene: TRBV5-1; j_gene: TRBJ2-7; CDR3aa: ASSRDRELSYEQY
abundance: few; v_gene: TRBV28; j_gene: TRBJ1-5; CDR3aa: ASSLRRPNQPQH
abundance: .; v_gene: TRBV7-8; j_gene: TRBJ2-1; CDR3aa: ASSLPQAIGRADEQF
abundance: .; v_gene: TRBV6-6; j_gene: TRBJ2-7; CDR3aa: SVSGGRVSGAYEQY
abundance: .; v_gene: TRBV6-5; j_gene: TRBJ2-7; CDR3aa: ASRDRGLTYEQY
abundance: .; v_gene: TRBV4-1; j_gene: TRBJ2-7; CDR3aa: ASSQDPASGRYEQY
abundance: .; v_gene: TRBV5-1; j_gene: TRBJ2-7; CDR3aa: ASSLRDRDEQY
abundance: .; v_gene: TRBV5-1; j_gene: TRBJ1-2; CDR3aa: ASSLGTGVHGYT
abundance: .; v_gene: TRBV24-1; j_gene: TRBJ2-7; CDR3aa: ATSAARDSYEQY
abundance: .; v_gene: TRBV19; j_gene: TRBJ2-2; CDR3aa: ASTPGGGETGELF
abundance: .; v_gene: TRBV11-2; j_gene: TRBJ2-7; CDR3aa: ASSLDWSGTLNEQY
abundance: .; v_gene: TRBV28; j_gene: TRBJ2-2; CDR3aa: ASSTVLWGPDTGELF
abundance: .; v_gene: TRBV5-1; j_gene: TRBJ2-3; CDR3aa: ASSPGLAGVGTDTQY
abundance: .; v_gene: TRBV29-1; j_gene: TRBJ2-1; CDR3aa: SVEARLTASEQF
abundance: .; v_gene: TRBV24-1; j_gene: TRBJ2-1; CDR3aa: ATSDPGTGGLDEQF
abundance: .; v_gene: TRBV18; j_gene: TRBJ2-7; CDR3aa: ASSRDLANGEQY
abundance: .; v_gene: TRBV7-3; j_gene: TRBJ1-1; CDR3aa: ASSNTRNTEAF
abundance: few; v_gene: TRBV5-1; j_gene: TRBJ1-2; CDR3aa: ASTPGTGTVYGYT
abundance: .; v_gene: TRBV3-1/TRBV3-2; j_gene: TRBJ2-1; CDR3aa: ASSVLVNKYNEQF
abundance: .; v_gene: TRBV6-6; j_gene: TRBJ2-3; CDR3aa: ASSYSATTGTDTQY
abundance: .; v_gene: TRBV6-2/TRBV6-3; j_gene: TRBJ1-2; CDR3aa: ASSYSGQGRYGYT
abundance: .; v_gene: TRBV28; j_gene: TRBJ2-1; CDR3aa: ASSSGQGGLAGRVYNEQF
abundance: once; v_gene: TRBV6-5; j_gene: TRBJ2-7; CDR3aa: ASTGTGGPYEQY
abundance: .; v_gene: TRBV28; j_gene: TRBJ2-2; CDR3aa: ASSFPQGQGNTGELF
abundance: .; v_gene: TRBV28; j_gene: TRBJ2-3; CDR3aa: ASSPPSGRLDTQY
abundance: .; v_gene: TRBV10-3; j_gene: TRBJ2-5; CDR3aa: AISATAGQGETQY
abundance: .; v_gene: TRBV28; j_gene: TRBJ1-4; CDR3aa: ASSTQGANEKLF
abundance: .; v_gene: TRBV13; j_gene: TRBJ2-1; CDR3aa: ASSSTPGLAVTLPEQF
abundance: .; v_gene: TRBV2; j_gene: TRBJ2-7; CDR3aa: ASSPQTGDEQY